The 31 T cell receptor beta chains in this list originate from one sample, sequenced in a study of cytomegalovirus exposure and HLA in healthy donors (dated by TCRdb to 2016 to 2017). The library was built by means of the immunoSEQ multiplex PCR assay. For the multiplex PCR, a mixture combining 60 forward primers for TCR Vbeta segments and 13 reverse primers for TCR Jbeta segments was used. TCRdb holds this immuneACCESS table with in-frame rearrangements only. Some clones are missing; in checked studies, unresolved V genes explain under half, and the rest has no known cause. The sample table holds 100,000 to 150,000 clones, of which over 60% were seen once. Approximately 1% of the sample rests with the top ten. The sequenced material came from PBMCs. Receptors originate from a human donor in good health.

The chain couples TRBV7-9 to TRBJ1-4; D gene uncertain. V was cut by 5 bases and J by 2 bases, with 18 bases left in between. The CDR3 contains 17 residues. Germline V gene lookup returns CDR1 SEHNR and CDR2 FQNEAQ (reference sequence). This CDR3 reads CASSTKSRGVTNEKLFF. CDR3 bases: TGTGCCAGCAGCACGAAAAGCCGGGGAGTTACTAATGAAAAACTGTTTTTT.

The chain employs TRBV7-2 and TRBJ1-4; D unclear. V was shortened by 3 bases and J by 0 bases, with 5 bases between the two germline ends. The CDR3 covers 14 residues. CDR1 is SGHTA and CDR2 is FQGNSA in the germline V gene. As DNA, the CDR3 is TGTGCCAGCAGCTTTCAGGCAACTAATGAAAAACTGTTTTTT. The encoded protein is CASSFQATNEKLFF. The variable domain in full, completed from reference TRBV7-2 and TRBJ1-4, reads GAGVSQSPSNKVTEKGKDVELRCDPISGHTALYWYRQSLGQGLEFLIYFQGNSAPDKSGLPSDRFSAERTGGSVSTLTIQRTQQEDSAVYLCASSFQATNEKLFFGSGTQLSVL.

A few counts support this clone. This chain uses TRBV27 with TRBJ1-1; TRBD1 might be the D (5 bases). The CDR3 consists of 15 residues. From germline, CDR1 is MNHEY and CDR2 SMNVEV (reference sequence). Trimming pared 1 base from V and 7 bases from J, leaving 16 bases between. The CDR3 sequence is CASSLFRDGSLEAFF. CDR3 bases: TGTGCCAGCAGTTTATTCAGGGATGGCAGTCTTGAAGCTTTCTTT.

The chain links TRBV15 to TRBJ1-1, with D maybe TRBD1 (6 bases). Germline CDR1 is LNHNV and CDR2 is YYDKDF (reference sequence). This CDR3 is 15 amino acids long. Trimming pared 6 bases from V and 1 base from J, leaving 15 bases between. The CDR3 reads CATRPFDRKNTEAFF. CDR3 bases: TGTGCCACCAGACCCTTCGACAGGAAGAACACTGAAGCTTTCTTT.

This chain uses TRBV7-8 with TRBJ1-3; D possibly corresponds to TRBD1 (6 bases). This CDR3 region has 15 residues. Germline V CDR1 and CDR2: SGHVS, FQNEAQ. Trimming pared 5 bases from V and 5 bases from J, leaving 16 bases between. CDR3: CASSPQTGQRNTIYF. The CDR3 DNA reads TGTGCCAGCAGCCCCCAGACAGGACAGCGAAACACCATATATTTT.

The rearrangement links TRBV15 to TRBJ2-5, with a weak D call TRBD1 (5 bases). The CDR3 spans 16 residues. In germline, CDR1 is LNHNV, CDR2 YYDKDF (reference sequence). Trimming removed 0 bases from V and 2 bases from J, with 13 bases in between. This CDR3 reads CATSRDNSRGQETQYF. The CDR3 region has the DNA TGTGCCACCAGCAGAGATAACAGTAGGGGACAAGAGACCCAGTACTTC.

The CDR3 DNA reads TGTGCCTTGCCCGCGGCTGACAGGGGATGGTATGGCTACACCTTC. Protein product: CALPAADRGWYGYTF. J is TRBJ1-2 and V is TRBV7-9; 8 bases align to TRBD1. The germline V gene encodes CDR1 SEHNR and CDR2 FQNEAQ (reference sequence). The CDR3 sequence is 15 residues long. Trimming cost V 11 bases and J 5 bases; bases outside gene matches: 16.

The V gene is TRBV23-1, the J gene TRBJ1-2; 7 bases are shared with TRBD1. TRBV23-1 is an open reading frame whose function is uncertain. V lost 1 base to trimming and J lost 2 bases; unmatched junction nucleotides: 4. The CDR3 extends over 15 amino acids. This CDR3 is CASSQWDRPNYGYTF. Written as DNA, the CDR3 is TGCGCCAGCAGTCAATGGGACAGACCCAACTATGGCTACACCTTC.

V usage is TRBV27 and J usage is TRBJ2-6, with D tentatively TRBD1 (6 bases). Germline V gene lookup returns CDR1 MNHEY and CDR2 SMNVEV (reference sequence). The CDR3 consists of 17 residues. The V gene lost 3 bases and the J gene lost 4 bases, with 16 bases spanning the gap. CDR3 DNA sequence: TGTGCCAGCAGTTTTAGGGGGTTAGGTTGGGGGGCCAACGTCCTGACTTTC. Encoded protein: CASSFRGLGWGANVLTF. Full variable domain (remainder filled in from reference TRBV27 and TRBJ2-6): EAQVTQNPRYLITVTGKKLTVTCSQNMNHEYMSWYRQDPGLGLRQIYYSMNVEVTDKGDVPEGYKVSRKEKRNFPLILESPSPNQTSLYFCASSFRGLGWGANVLTFGAGSRLTVL.

This rearrangement joins TRBV5-1 to TRBJ1-1; 7 bases match TRBD1. Germline assignment: CDR1 SGHRS and CDR2 YFSETQ. The CDR3 totals 15 residues. The V gene end was trimmed by 4 bases and the J gene end by 6 bases; junction bases not matched to a gene: 12. The CDR3 reads CASSVDRAYVSEAFF. CDR3 DNA sequence: TGCGCCAGCAGCGTCGACAGGGCGTACGTCTCTGAAGCTTTCTTT.

This clone was detected once. The V and J genes are TRBV5-1 and TRBJ2-5; TRBD2 might be the D (7 bases). The end of the DNA is better explained by TRBJ2-7, so the J call may be wrong. Per the germline V gene, CDR1 is SGHRS and CDR2 is YFSETQ. The CDR3 loop spans 14 amino acids. The CDR3 here is CASKGGAVPYEQYF. CDR3 nucleotide sequence: TGCGCCAGCAAGGGGGGGGCCGTCCCCTACGAGCAGTACTTC.

The genes are TRBV6-1 and TRBJ2-7, with TRBD1 as a possible D gene (6 bases). The CDR3 runs 14 residues. The ends were cut back, 2 bases at V and 0 bases at J, with 8 bases in the middle. CDR1 is MNHNS, CDR2 SASEGT, per germline. The CDR3 spells CASSERGISYEQYF. CDR3 nucleotide sequence: TGTGCCAGCAGTGAAAGGGGGATCTCCTACGAGCAGTACTTC.

The V gene is TRBV7-9, the J gene TRBJ1-1; TRBD1 matches at 7 bases. The CDR3 consists of 17 residues. V lost 1 base, J lost 10 bases, and 18 bases stayed unmatched. Germline CDR1 SEHNR, CDR2 FQNEAQ (reference sequence). The CDR3, as DNA: TGTGCCAGCAGCTTAGGAAGGCAAGATCAGGGGGTCGGGCTAGCTTTCTTT. Translation gives CASSLGRQDQGVGLAFF.

The gene calls are TRBV7-9 and TRBJ1-1; possible D gene TRBD1, 5 bases. The germline V gene encodes CDR1 SEHNR and CDR2 FQNEAQ (reference sequence). The CDR3 runs 13 residues. The V gene lost 3 bases and the J gene lost 11 bases, with 16 bases spanning the gap. The DNA of the CDR3 is TGTGCCAGCAGCTTCACAGGCCCACTGGGGGCTTTCTTT. This encodes CASSFTGPLGAFF.

This clone was counted a few times. The chain links TRBV5-4 to TRBJ1-2, with D perhaps TRBD1 (5 bases). V was cut by 3 bases and J by 4 bases, with 10 bases left in between. The CDR3 totals 13 residues. The V gene's germline CDR1 is SGHNT and CDR2 YYREEE (reference sequence). The CDR3 nucleotides are TGTGCCAGCAGCTCAACGACAGTCTATGGCTACACCTTC. This sequence encodes CASSSTTVYGYTF.

The CDR3: CASRQDSSANQPQHF. The CDR3 DNA reads as TGTGCCAGCAGGCAAGACAGTTCAGCAAATCAGCCCCAGCATTTT. V and J are TRBV2 and TRBJ1-5; D possibly corresponds to TRBD1 (5 bases). Deletions cut 6 bases from V and 4 bases from J, with 16 bases between. In germline, CDR1 is SNHLY, CDR2 FYNNEI. The CDR3 has 15 residues.

The J gene is TRBJ2-1, the V gene TRBV5-1; 9 positions agree with TRBD1. The CDR3 is made up of 15 amino acids. The germline V gene encodes CDR1 SGHRS and CDR2 YFSETQ. J gave up 3 bases and V 2 bases, and 3 bases lay outside the gene matches. In nucleotides, the CDR3 is TGCGCCAGCAGCTTTGGGGACAGGGACTACAATGAGCAGTTCTTC. Protein: CASSFGDRDYNEQFF. The full variable domain, rest sourced from reference TRBV5-1 and TRBJ2-1, is KAGVTQTPRYLIKTRGQQVTLSCSPISGHRSVSWYQQTPGQGLQFLFEYFSETQRNKGNFPGRFSGRQFSNSRSEMNVSTLELGDSALYLCASSFGDRDYNEQFFGPGTRLTVL.

Worth noting for this clone: The junction shows a germline mismatch at one end, possibly a read error. The chain is built from TRBV7-9 and TRBJ1-4; TRBD1 aligns across 8 bases. The CDR3 runs to 15 residues. Germline V CDR1 and CDR2: SEHNR, FQNEAQ (reference sequence). Written as DNA, the CDR3 is TGTTCCAGCAGCACCCAGGACAGGGAAGGGGAAAAACTGTTTTTT. Translating it yields CSSSTQDREGEKLFF.

The chain employs TRBV9 and TRBJ2-1, with TRBD2 identical over 8 bases. Germline V gene data show CDR1 as SGDLS and CDR2 as YYNGEE. The CDR3 covers 13 residues. V gave up 4 bases and J gave up 7 bases; unmatched junction bases: 4. The chain's CDR3 is CASSPGGANEQFF. CDR3 DNA: TGTGCCAGCAGCCCCGGGGGGGCGAATGAGCAGTTCTTC.

This sequence joins TRBV5-1 and TRBJ2-3; 8 bases match TRBD2. This CDR3 is 16 amino acids long. The trim removed 4 bases at V and 4 bases at J, leaving 11 bases unmatched. Germline values: CDR1 SGHRS, CDR2 YFSETQ. CDR3 region: CASSQLGTSSSDTQYF. The DNA of the CDR3 is TGCGCCAGCAGCCAGCTGGGGACTAGTTCATCAGATACGCAGTATTTT.

This clone appeared a single time. This chain links TRBV4-1 with TRBJ2-5; D unresolved. CDR1 and CDR2 (germline): MGHRA, YSYEKL. V was cut by 1 base and J by 2 bases, with 5 bases left in between. CDR3 size: 13 residues. The CDR3 loop is CASSQGLQETQYF. DNA of the CDR3: TGCGCCAGCAGCCAAGGACTTCAAGAGACCCAGTACTTC.

The chain has TRBV18 and TRBJ1-2; no reliable D call. V lost 2 bases to trimming and J lost 1 base, with 11 bases between them. Germline loops: CDR1 KGHSH, CDR2 LQKENI. The CDR3 has 15 amino acids. The CDR3 sequence: CASSPGPVGNYGYTF. The CDR3 DNA reads as TGTGCCAGCTCACCAGGGCCCGTAGGTAACTATGGCTACACCTTC.

The rearrangement joins TRBV4-1 to TRBJ2-5; 7 bases align to TRBD1. Unmatched junction bases numbered 12, after V lost 4 bases and J lost 7 bases. The CDR3 is 15 amino acids. Germline V gene sequence: CDR1 MGHRA, CDR2 YSYEKL. This chain's CDR3 is CASSPRTGDLWTQYF. DNA for the CDR3: TGCGCCAGCAGCCCTAGGACAGGCGATTTATGGACCCAGTACTTC.

The chain couples TRBV4-2 to TRBJ2-7; D might be TRBD2 (6 bases). The V and J ends lost 0 bases and 6 bases respectively, with 15 bases between them. This CDR3 has 15 residues. Germline V lookup: CDR1 LGHNA, CDR2 YNFKEQ. CDR3 residues: CASSQDGPSGVEQYF. DNA for the CDR3: TGTGCCAGCAGCCAAGATGGACCCTCGGGGGTCGAGCAGTACTTC.

The CDR3 is CASSTAQRTGGNTIYF. The CDR3 coding sequence is TGTGCCAGTAGTACCGCCCAAAGGACAGGGGGGAACACCATATATTTT. The chain links TRBV19 to TRBJ1-3, with 10 bases lining up with TRBD1. There are 16 residues in the CDR3. CDR1 and CDR2 from the germline V gene are LNHDA and SQIVND (reference sequence). J gave up 7 bases and V 4 bases, and 10 bases lay outside the gene matches. Based on the CDR3 plus reference TRBV19 and TRBJ1-3, the full variable domain is DGGITQSPKYLFRKEGQNVTLSCEQNLNHDAMYWYRQDPGQGLRLIYYSQIVNDFQKGDIAEGYSVSREKKESFPLTVTSAQKNPTAFYLCASSTAQRTGGNTIYFGEGSWLTVV.

The CDR3 DNA reads as TGTGCCAGCAGCTCTAGCGGGGGCTCTGCAGATACGCAGTATTTT. Its protein product is CASSSSGGSADTQYF. The chain is built from TRBV7-3 and TRBJ2-3; TRBD2 aligns across 10 bases. Germline V gene lookup returns CDR1 SGHTA and CDR2 FQGTGA. J was trimmed by 4 bases and V by 4 bases; bases with no gene match: 5. CDR3 length equals 15 residues.

This clone was observed a few times. The chain employs TRBV28 and TRBJ1-2; maybe TRBD1 (5 bases). The CDR3 runs 12 residues. CDR1 is MDHEN, CDR2 SYDVKM, per germline. Between the trimmed V and J ends, which lost 4 bases and 5 bases, there was a span of 8 bases. For the CDR3, the DNA is TGTGCCAGCAGTTACCAGGGATATGGCTACACCTTC. It yields the protein CASSYQGYGYTF.

The genes are TRBV18 and TRBJ2-1; 9 bases agree with TRBD2. This CDR3 is 18 amino acids long. Germline trimming cut 0 bases from V and 4 bases from J; bases unmatched to any gene: 10. Germline assignment: CDR1 KGHSH and CDR2 LQKENI. The CDR3 DNA reads as TGTGCCAGCTCACCACCAACGGTTTCAGCGGGGGGTTACAATGAGCAGTTCTTC. It translates to CASSPPTVSAGGYNEQFF.

The chain recombines TRBV2 with TRBJ2-5, with D possibly matching TRBD1 (6 bases). Matching the DNA end better, TRBJ2-7 makes the J call doubtful. The CDR3 runs 16 residues. The germline V gene encodes CDR1 SNHLY and CDR2 FYNNEI. The CDR3 sequence: CASSPGTLVPSYEQYF. The DNA of the CDR3 is TGTGCCAGCAGTCCTGGGACACTCGTCCCTTCCTACGAGCAGTACTTC.

CDR3 coding DNA: TGTGCCAGCACCCCGACTAGCCCCGGCTCCTACGAGCAGTACTTC. The encoded protein is CASTPTSPGSYEQYF. The chain uses TRBV6-6 and TRBJ2-7; 7 bases agree with TRBD2. J gave up 0 bases and V 7 bases, and 9 bases lay outside the gene matches. Germline V gene data show CDR1 as MNHNY and CDR2 as SVGAGI (reference sequence). This CDR3 has 15 amino acids.

The rearrangement links TRBV4-1 to TRBJ1-4; D is unclear. This CDR3 region has 15 residues. Trimming stripped 1 base from V and 8 bases from J, with 14 bases between. The V gene's germline CDR1 is MGHRA and CDR2 YSYEKL. CDR3 in amino acids: CASSQGTQDREKLFF. As DNA, the CDR3 is TGCGCCAGCAGCCAAGGAACCCAGGATCGGGAAAAACTGTTTTTT.